A selection of T cell receptor beta chains follows, all from one sample in a study of cytomegalovirus exposure and HLA in healthy donors. Libraries were prepared by immunoSEQ multiplex PCR; TCRdb keeps only in-frame clonotypes and omits some of them. This table holds roughly 160,000 clones, 84% found once. Specimen: PBMCs. These receptors came from a boy aged 2 to 10 in good health and CMV-seronegative. The CDR3 runs from the conserved cysteine through the conserved F or W. Fields, in order: V gene, clone size, D gene, J gene, CDR3 DNA, CDR3 protein. D genes are given only for firm matches. Some rows have no size entry. The others give once, few or many, or a class for an expanded clone.

TRBV7-9,-,-,TRBJ1-5,TGTGCCAGCAGCCGGGAGGGCAATAGCAATCAGCCCCAGCATTTT,CASSREGNSNQPQHF
TRBV4-1,-,TRBD1,TRBJ2-5,TGCGCCAGCAGCCAAGTTTTTATCAGGGGGCGGGAGACCCAGTACTTC,CASSQVFIRGRETQYF
TRBV5-4,-,TRBD1,TRBJ1-5,TGTGCCAGCAGCCTGGACAGGAGCAATCAGCCCCAGCATTTT,CASSLDRSNQPQHF
TRBV7-9,-,TRBD1,TRBJ1-2,TGTGCCAGCAGCTTGGGGGACAGGCTTAACTATGGCTACACCTTC,CASSLGDRLNYGYTF
TRBV5-6,-,-,TRBJ2-1,TGTGCCAGCAGCGGTACTAGGGGGAATGAGCAGTTCTTC,CASSGTRGNEQFF
TRBV5-4,-,TRBD2,TRBJ2-1,TGTGCCAGCAGCCGCGCAGGACTAGCGGTCCCGACAAGCAATGAGCAGTTCTTC,CASSRAGLAVPTSNEQFF
TRBV7-9,-,TRBD2,TRBJ2-2,TGTGCCAGCAGCTCCAACTTTGGGGCGGGAGTAAGGACCGGGGAGCTGTTTTTT,CASSSNFGAGVRTGELFF
TRBV11-2,-,TRBD2,TRBJ2-5,TGTGCCAGCAGCTTTGGAATAGCGGGAGGAGAGGAGACCCAGTACTTC,CASSFGIAGGEETQYF
TRBV28,-,TRBD1,TRBJ1-5,TGTGCCAGCAGCCCTAGGGGGCGCCGGAGCAATCAGCCCCAGCATTTT,CASSPRGRRSNQPQHF
TRBV30,-,TRBD2,TRBJ2-3,TGTGCCTGGAGTGTAAGACTAGCGGGAGGTGCAGATACGCAGTATTTT,CAWSVRLAGGADTQYF
TRBV5-6,-,TRBD1,TRBJ1-2,TGTGCCAGCAGCTTCTTGGACAGGAAAACATATGGCTACACCTTC,CASSFLDRKTYGYTF
TRBV27,-,-,TRBJ1-5,TGTGCCAGCAGTTTCGGGACACCATATAGCAATCAGCCCCAGCATTTT,CASSFGTPYSNQPQHF
TRBV28,-,-,TRBJ2-6,TGTGCCAGCAGTTTATTTAAGTTGCTGGAGGGGACAGTTCCCTCTGGGGCCAACGTCCTGACTTTC,CASSLFKLLEGTVPSGANVLTF
TRBV7-9,-,TRBD2,TRBJ2-3,TGTGCCAGCAGCATCCAAGGAGCGGGAGGGCCGGATACGCAGTATTTT,CASSIQGAGGPDTQYF
TRBV7-2,-,-,TRBJ2-1,TGTGCCAGCAGCCTTATTCTAGCGAGCTCCTACAATGAGCAGTTCTTC,CASSLILASSYNEQFF
TRBV5-1,few,-,TRBJ1-6,TGCGCCAGCAGGCAGGGGAATTCACCCCTCCACTTT,CASRQGNSPLHF
TRBV7-9,-,TRBD2,TRBJ2-7,TGTGCCAGCAGCCTAGGGACTAGCGGGGATTTATACGAGCAGTACTTC,CASSLGTSGDLYEQYF
TRBV30,-,TRBD2,TRBJ2-5,TGTGCCTGGAACGCGGGAGGGCTTCAAGAGACCCAGTACTTC,CAWNAGGLQETQYF
TRBV6-5,few,-,TRBJ1-2,TGTGCCAGCAGTTATATGGACAGAAATGGCTACACCTTC,CASSYMDRNGYTF
TRBV11-2,-,-,TRBJ2-3,TGTGCCAGCAGCTTCAACACAGATACGCAGTATTTT,CASSFNTDTQYF
TRBV19,few,TRBD1,TRBJ1-4,TGTGCCAGTAGTATTTATGGAGGGGGCAATGAAAAACTGTTTTTT,CASSIYGGGNEKLFF
TRBV28,-,-,TRBJ2-3,TGTGCCAGCGCCAAGCGGGCTAGCACAGATACGCAGTATTTT,CASAKRASTDTQYF
TRBV7-9,-,-,TRBJ2-3,TGTGCCAGCAGCCCCCGAAGGAGCGCGGGCACAGATACGCAGTATTTT,CASSPRRSAGTDTQYF
TRBV19,-,TRBD2,TRBJ2-1,TGTGCCAGTAGCCCGACTAGCGGGAGGGTTGAGCAGTTCTTC,CASSPTSGRVEQFF
TRBV11-2,-,TRBD2,TRBJ2-5,TGTGCCAGCAGACTTAGCGGGTTGGAGACCCAGTACTTC,CASRLSGLETQYF
TRBV5-1,-,-,TRBJ1-2,TGCGCCAGCAGCTTGGCCCAGTCAGGGAATGGCTACACCTTC,CASSLAQSGNGYTF
TRBV5-6,-,-,TRBJ1-1,TGTGCCAGCAGCTTGGGACAGCTCGAGCCTGAAGCTTTCTTT,CASSLGQLEPEAFF
TRBV29-1,-,-,TRBJ2-2,TGCAGCGTTGAAGAAGGCGGAGGTCCTTTTTTT,CSVEEGGGPFF
TRBV7-6,-,-,TRBJ1-5,TGTGCCAGCAGCTTAGGGGCGGGCCAGCCCCAGCATTTT,CASSLGAGQPQHF
TRBV12-5,-,-,TRBJ2-1,TGTGCTAGTGGTCCCCCGCAGGGGAATGAGCAGTTCTTC,CASGPPQGNEQFF
TRBV18,-,TRBD2,TRBJ2-5,TGTGCCAGCTCACCACAAGGGACTAGCGCCCTGTTGGGGGAGACCCAGTACTTC,CASSPQGTSALLGETQYF
TRBV6-1,-,-,TRBJ2-7,TGTGCCAGCAGTGCGTCGGGGGGCAGGATGTACGAGCAGTACTTC,CASSASGGRMYEQYF
TRBV6-5,-,-,TRBJ1-2,TGTGCCAGCAGTTACTCCCCTGTTAACTATGGCTACACCTTC,CASSYSPVNYGYTF
TRBV19,-,-,TRBJ2-5,TGTGCCAGTAGTATAGGGGAGGCGGGGGAGACCCAGTACTTC,CASSIGEAGETQYF
TRBV7-2,-,-,TRBJ2-5,TGTGCCAGCAGCCCACAGGGGGGCTGGGGGGGTGAGACCCAGTACTTC,CASSPQGGWGGETQYF
TRBV29-1,-,TRBD1,TRBJ2-2,TGCAGCGTCGCATCGACAGGGTCCGGGGAGCTGTTTTTT,CSVASTGSGELFF
TRBV6-4,-,-,TRBJ1-5,TGTGCCAGCAGTGACGAAGGCGGTCAGCCCCAGCATTTT,CASSDEGGQPQHF
TRBV5-1,-,TRBD1,TRBJ2-7,TGCGCCAGCAGCTCGGGACAGGACTCCTACGAGCAGTACTTC,CASSSGQDSYEQYF
TRBV29-1,few,-,TRBJ2-5,TGCAGCGTTGACCAAAACCGGGACACTCAGGCGGCGCCCCAAGAGACCCAGTACTTC,CSVDQNRDTQAAPQETQYF
TRBV7-6,-,-,TRBJ2-7,TGTGCCAGCAGCTTGAGCCCCCTTCAGGGCCCCTACGAGCAGTACTTC,CASSLSPLQGPYEQYF
TRBV5-1,-,-,TRBJ2-3,TGCGCCAGCAATGAGGAGGGGACTAGCACAGATACGCAGTATTTT,CASNEEGTSTDTQYF
TRBV9,-,-,TRBJ1-1,TGTGCCAGCAGCGCTACTGACAGGCCCACTGAAGCTTTCTTT,CASSATDRPTEAFF
TRBV2,-,TRBD2,TRBJ2-7,TGTGCCAGCAGGAGGGTTAGCGGGAGGGAGCAGTACTTC,CASRRVSGREQYF
TRBV2,-,TRBD2,TRBJ2-1,TGTGCCAGCATCGGGACTAGCGGGACCCGTGAGCAGTTCTTC,CASIGTSGTREQFF
TRBV19,-,-,TRBJ1-5,TGTGCCAGTACCCCATGGGGCCGGAACAGGGTCAATCAGCCCCAGCATTTT,CASTPWGRNRVNQPQHF
TRBV12-5,few,-,TRBJ2-6,TGTGCTAGTGGTTTGGTCGGGAGTAACTCTGGGGCCAACGTCCTGACTTTC,CASGLVGSNSGANVLTF
TRBV7-9,-,TRBD1,TRBJ1-1,TGTGCCAGCAGCCCCGACAGGGTATACACTGAAGCTTTCTTT,CASSPDRVYTEAFF
TRBV6-1,few,TRBD1,TRBJ1-4,TGTGCCAGCAGTGAAGGGCAGGGGGCAACTAATGAAAAACTGTTTTTT,CASSEGQGATNEKLFF